These 29 T cell receptor beta chains originate from one sample sequenced in a study of cytomegalovirus exposure and HLA in healthy donors. Primers included in the PCR were 60 Vbeta and 13 Jbeta primers. The protocol was immunoSEQ multiplex PCR, while the TCRdb copy is restricted to in-frame clones and leaves out a portion. The sample holds over 55,000 clones, 75% to 85% seen once. Sequences were obtained from PBMCs. The receptors stem from a male donor in good health and CMV-seronegative.

Here the CDR3 reads CASRKGQGPHYEQYF. The CDR3 nucleotides are TGTGCCAGTAGGAAAGGACAGGGACCACACTACGAGCAGTACTTC. V usage is TRBV19 and J usage is TRBJ2-7; 8 positions match TRBD1. This CDR3 contains 15 residues. V dropped 6 bases and J dropped 3; count of bases not matched to a gene: 10. Germline CDR1 is LNHDA and CDR2 is SQIVND (reference sequence).

V gene TRBV27 combines with J gene TRBJ2-7; D is possibly TRBD2 (7 bases). The V and J ends lost 5 bases and 6 bases respectively, with 17 bases between them. This CDR3 is 14 amino acids long. The germline gives CDR1 MNHEY, CDR2 SMNVEV (reference sequence). The CDR3 coding sequence is TGTGCCAGCAGTCTAGGGGGGGCTCTCATCGAGCAGTACTTC. Its protein is CASSLGGALIEQYF.

The chain carries TRBV5-1 and TRBJ2-7; weak D call: TRBD1 (5 bases). V was trimmed by 0 bases and J by 3 bases, leaving 7 bases between them. Germline V lookup: CDR1 SGHRS, CDR2 YFSETQ. The length of the CDR3 is 13 residues. CDR3 in amino acids: CASSLGQFYEQYF. The CDR3 DNA reads TGCGCCAGCAGCTTGGGACAGTTCTACGAGCAGTACTTC. The complete variable domain, with remaining parts taken from reference TRBV5-1 and TRBJ2-7, reads KAGVTQTPRYLIKTRGQQVTLSCSPISGHRSVSWYQQTPGQGLQFLFEYFSETQRNKGNFPGRFSGRQFSNSRSEMNVSTLELGDSALYLCASSLGQFYEQYFGPGTRLTVT.

The chain couples TRBV6-1 to TRBJ1-2; TRBD1 agrees at 8 bases. This CDR3 has 15 residues. CDR1 and CDR2 (germline): MNHNS, SASEGT. V was clipped by 6 bases and J by 5 bases; unmatched bases: 11. The chain's CDR3 is CASSALPGQGYGYTF. The CDR3 DNA reads as TGTGCCAGCAGCGCACTTCCCGGACAGGGATATGGCTACACCTTC.

The chain employs TRBV6-6 and TRBJ2-4; 8 nucleotides align to TRBD2. V dropped 2 bases and J dropped 6; count of bases not matched to a gene: 6. The CDR3 loop spans 15 amino acids. In germline, CDR1 is MNHNY, CDR2 SVGAGI (reference sequence). CDR3 DNA sequence: TGTGCCAGCAGTTACGGGGCGGGGGGCGCAAACATTCAGTACTTC. Translated, it gives CASSYGAGGANIQYF.

This sequence joins TRBV5-1 and TRBJ2-1; 9 bases align to TRBD2. The ends lost 0 bases at V and 1 base at J; junction bases unmatched: 8. Germline V gene lookup returns CDR1 SGHRS and CDR2 YFSETQ. The CDR3 has 18 amino acids. In nucleotides, the CDR3 is TGCGCCAGCAGCTTGGAACCGGGACTAGCAGTTTCCTACAATGAGCAGTTCTTC. The encoded protein is CASSLEPGLAVSYNEQFF.

The rearrangement uses TRBV9 and TRBJ2-3; 8 bases are a match to TRBD2. This CDR3 spans 16 amino acids. The germline CDR1 and CDR2 sequences are SGDLS and YYNGEE. The ends lost 2 bases at V and 3 bases at J; junction bases unmatched: 8. Here the CDR3 reads CASSVAGLGATDTQYF. The CDR3 DNA sequence: TGTGCCAGCAGCGTCGCGGGACTAGGCGCGACAGATACGCAGTATTTT.

The chain links TRBV5-6 to TRBJ1-6; TRBD1 matches 7 bases. This CDR3 is 15 amino acids long. Germline CDR1 SGHDT, CDR2 YYEEEE. Trimming took 1 base from V and 9 from J; bases not matched to a gene: 7. DNA for the CDR3: TGTGCCAGCAGCTTGACCCGGGACAGTACTTCACCCCTCCACTTT. Its protein is CASSLTRDSTSPLHF.

The chain links TRBV29-1 to TRBJ1-2; D is ambiguous. V was shortened by 2 bases and J by 4 bases, with 8 bases between the two germline ends. The CDR3 runs to 12 residues. CDR1 and CDR2 from the germline V gene are SQVTM and ANQGSEA. CDR3 coding DNA: TGCAGCGTTGAAAGGGCGGGCTATGGCTACACCTTC. Protein: CSVERAGYGYTF. The full variable domain, its missing parts supplied by reference TRBV29-1 and TRBJ1-2, is SAVISQKPSRDICQRGTSLTIQCQVDSQVTMMFWYRQQPGQSLTLIATANQGSEATYESGFVIDKFPISRPNLTFSTLTVSNMSPEDSSIYLCSVERAGYGYTFGSGTRLTVV.

The chain recombines TRBV7-3 with TRBJ2-3; the match to TRBD2 covers 7 bases. The V segment lost 6 bases and the J segment 0 bases; nucleotides outside the gene matches: 6. The CDR3 is 15 amino acids. CDR1 SGHTA and CDR2 FQGTGA come from the germline V gene. The CDR3 DNA is TGTGCCAGCAGTCCAGCGGGGCCTAGCACAGATACGCAGTATTTT. Translating gives CASSPAGPSTDTQYF. Variable domain in full (rest from reference TRBV7-3 and TRBJ2-3): GAGVSQTPSNKVTEKGKYVELRCDPISGHTALYWYRQSLGQGPEFLIYFQGTGAADDSGLPNDRFFAVRPEGSVSTLKIQRTERGDSAVYLCASSPAGPSTDTQYFGPGTRLTVL.

The genes are TRBV9 and TRBJ2-1, with 10 bases lining up with TRBD2. V dropped 2 bases and J dropped 0; count of bases not matched to a gene: 11. From germline, CDR1 is SGDLS and CDR2 YYNGEE. This CDR3 contains 19 residues. For the CDR3, the DNA is TGTGCCAGCAGCGTCAGGGTACTAGCGGGGACTAACTCCTACAATGAGCAGTTCTTC. The encoded protein is CASSVRVLAGTNSYNEQFF.

This chain links TRBV2 with TRBJ1-6; maybe TRBD1 (5 bases). Germline CDR1 reads SNHLY; CDR2 reads FYNNEI. The V end lost 5 bases, the J end lost 8 bases, and 10 bases lay between the germline ends. There are 13 residues in the CDR3. DNA of the CDR3: TGTGCCAGCAGTAGCGGAGGGGATTCACCCCTCCACTTT. It specifies CASSSGGDSPLHF.

The V call is TRBV27, the J call TRBJ1-2; 7 bases are shared with TRBD1. After removal of 0 bases from V and 2 bases from J, the junction contained 3 bases not matched to a gene. Germline V gene sequence: CDR1 MNHEY, CDR2 SMNVEV (reference sequence). The CDR3 is made up of 15 amino acids. The CDR3 reads CASSLSGGGNYGYTF. DNA of the CDR3: TGTGCCAGCAGTTTATCAGGAGGGGGCAACTATGGCTACACCTTC.

In this sample, this clone turned up once. The rearrangement uses TRBV19 and TRBJ1-2; no definite D call. Germline CDR1 LNHDA, CDR2 SQIVND (reference sequence). V lost 6 bases and J lost 8, with 13 bases in between. The CDR3 is made up of 12 amino acids. CDR3 DNA: TGTGCCAGTAGGGGCCAAGCAGGAGGCTACACCTTC. Translated, it gives CASRGQAGGYTF.

The rearrangement joins TRBV6-1 to TRBJ1-2; a weak D match, TRBD1 (5 bases). The V end lost 6 bases, the J end lost 8 bases, and 16 bases lay between the germline ends. This CDR3 comprises 13 residues. CDR1 and CDR2 (germline): MNHNS, SASEGT. CDR3 nucleotide sequence: TGTGCCAGCAGACCAGGGCCGGCTATGGGCTACACCTTC. Protein product: CASRPGPAMGYTF.

The J gene is TRBJ1-4, the V gene TRBV13; 7 nucleotides align to TRBD1. CDR3 length equals 15 residues. Trimming took 5 bases from V and 7 from J; bases not matched to a gene: 10. The germline CDR1 and CDR2 sequences are PRHDT and FYEKMQ (reference sequence). CDR3 DNA sequence: TGTGCCAGCAGCATCCAGACAGGGCGTAGTGAAAAACTGTTTTTT. This sequence encodes CASSIQTGRSEKLFF.

The rearrangement uses TRBV5-1 and TRBJ2-2, with 11 bases lining up with TRBD2. Germline trimming cut 4 bases from V and 5 bases from J; bases unmatched to any gene: 7. Looked up from germline, CDR1 is SGHRS and CDR2 is YFSETQ. This CDR3 region has 16 residues. CDR3 DNA sequence: TGCGCCAGCAGCCCCACTAGCGGGGGAGGGACCGGGGAGCTGTTTTTT. Translated: CASSPTSGGGTGELFF.

The V call is TRBV7-2, the J call TRBJ2-7, with TRBD1 as a possible D gene (5 bases). The V end lost 4 bases, the J end lost 0 bases, and 13 bases lay between the germline ends. The germline V gene has CDR1 SGHTA and CDR2 FQGNSA. CDR3 length: 15 amino acids. Here the CDR3 DNA reads TGTGCCAGCAGCTACGTGACAGCCCTCTCCTACGAGCAGTACTTC. Its protein product is CASSYVTALSYEQYF.

The chain has TRBV27 and TRBJ1-1; TRBD1 is a possible D gene (5 bases). The V gene lost 0 bases and the J gene lost 4 bases, with 9 bases spanning the gap. CDR1 MNHEY and CDR2 SMNVEV come from the germline V gene (reference sequence). This CDR3 spans 14 amino acids. The CDR3 here is CASSLSAGFTEAFF. CDR3 nucleotide sequence: TGTGCCAGCAGTTTATCGGCAGGGTTCACTGAAGCTTTCTTT.

The chain carries TRBV4-3 and TRBJ2-7, with D maybe TRBD1 (5 bases). Germline V gene lookup returns CDR1 LGHNA and CDR2 YSLEER. Between the trimmed V and J ends, which lost 5 bases and 0 bases, there was a span of 14 bases. CDR3 length: 15 amino acids. The DNA of the CDR3 is TGCGCCAGCAGCAGACAGACAACCGGCTCCTACGAGCAGTACTTC. This gives the protein CASSRQTTGSYEQYF.

The chain employs TRBV5-1 and TRBJ2-3, with D tentatively TRBD2 (6 bases). CDR1 is SGHRS, CDR2 YFSETQ, per germline. V was cut by 2 bases and J by 1 base, with 8 bases left in between. This CDR3 has 14 residues. CDR3 residues: CASSLGTGTDTQYF. The CDR3 DNA follows: TGCGCCAGCAGCTTAGGGACTGGCACAGATACGCAGTATTTT.

V usage is TRBV7-7 and J usage is TRBJ2-1; D unresolved. CDR1 is SSHAT, CDR2 FNYEAQ, per germline (reference sequence). There are 13 residues in the CDR3. Trimming pared 0 bases from V and 8 bases from J, leaving 8 bases between. The DNA for the CDR3 is TGTGCCAGCAGCTTAGCAGTAGATGATGAGCAGTTCTTC. Translated: CASSLAVDDEQFF.

This chain connects TRBV19 to TRBJ2-5, with TRBD2 identical over 13 bases. Germline CDR1 LNHDA, CDR2 SQIVND (reference sequence). This CDR3 is 16 amino acids long. The J segment lost 5 bases and the V segment lost 11 bases, leaving 14 bases of the junction unmatched. CDR3 bases: TGTGCCTTGCCGCGGGGACTAGCGGGGAGTCACGAGACCCAGTACTTC. It yields the protein CALPRGLAGSHETQYF.

The V gene is TRBV5-1, the J gene TRBJ1-2; TRBD1 might be the D (5 bases). Trimming took 1 base from V and 8 from J, leaving 15 bases between them. The CDR3 consists of 14 residues. CDR1 is SGHRS, CDR2 YFSETQ, per germline. The CDR3, as DNA: TGCGCCAGCAGCTTGTTTGGTAGGGGTGGAGGCTACACCTTC. Translating it yields CASSLFGRGGGYTF.

This chain connects TRBV29-1 to TRBJ1-1; weak D call: TRBD1 (6 bases). The CDR3 loop spans 14 amino acids. V was shortened by 6 bases and J by 1 base, with 15 bases between the two germline ends. Germline-derived CDR1 and CDR2 are SQVTM and ANQGSEA. The CDR3 coding sequence is TGCAGCGTCGGGGCGGACAGTAGGAACACTGAAGCTTTCTTT. It codes for CSVGADSRNTEAFF. The variable domain in full, completed from reference TRBV29-1 and TRBJ1-1, reads SAVISQKPSRDICQRGTSLTIQCQVDSQVTMMFWYRQQPGQSLTLIATANQGSEATYESGFVIDKFPISRPNLTFSTLTVSNMSPEDSSIYLCSVGADSRNTEAFFGQGTRLTVV.

V is TRBV25-1 and J is TRBJ1-3, with D possibly being TRBD1 (6 bases). The length of the CDR3 is 13 residues. Trimming took off 3 bases at V and 5 bases at J, with 8 bases between the two ends. In germline, CDR1 is MGHDK, CDR2 SYGVNS. This chain's CDR3 is CASSEWGRNTIYF. The DNA of the CDR3 is TGTGCCAGCAGTGAGTGGGGGCGAAACACCATATATTTT.

The gene calls are TRBV11-2 and TRBJ1-5; D gene uncertain. Germline-derived CDR1 and CDR2 are SGHAT and FQNNGV. Trimming removed 5 bases from V and 4 bases from J, with 9 bases in between. CDR3 size: 13 residues. The CDR3 coding sequence is TGTGCCAGCAGCCCTGACGGGAATCAGCCCCAGCATTTT. Amino acid sequence: CASSPDGNQPQHF.

The chain carries TRBV10-3 and TRBJ2-1; 8 bases match TRBD1. Germline V CDR1 and CDR2: ENHRY, SYGVKD. The length of the CDR3 is 14 residues. V lost 6 bases, J lost 3 bases, and 4 bases stayed unmatched. The CDR3 DNA is TGTGCCATCAGATCGACAGGGGACTACAATGAGCAGTTCTTC. As protein: CAIRSTGDYNEQFF.

The chain links TRBV11-3 to TRBJ2-7; D is possibly TRBD2 (5 bases). Per the germline V gene, CDR1 is SGHNT and CDR2 is YENEEA. The CDR3 length is 13 residues. Between the trimmed V and J ends, which lost 0 bases and 4 bases, there was a span of 7 bases. CDR3 DNA: TGTGCCAGCAGCTTAGAGTCGGGGTACGAGCAGTACTTC. Translating it yields CASSLESGYEQYF.